This record covers a single T cell receptor (beta chain). The sample belongs to a study of blood T cell repertoires in COVID-19. Study context: Donors in the United States, Italy and Spain gave samples during acute or convalescent COVID-19. PBMCs, B-cell-depleted T cells, or T cells provided the cDNA or gDNA that made up the material.

Original processing notes: How many nucleated cells were present was estimated from reference gene primer amplification. Clones were read by immunoSEQ multiplex PCR, and TCRdb kept only the in-frame ones, dropping some. The V and J calls and clone size are taken from that table; D and trimming were inferred from the DNA. The data show tens of thousands of clones, with less than 95% seen just once and about 2.3% held by the top ten. J lost 2 bases, V lost 8 bases, and 6 bases had no gene match. The CDR3 loop spans 15 amino acids. Germline-derived CDR1 and CDR2 are LNHDA and SQIVND (reference sequence).

V and J are TRBV19 and TRBJ2-5; 12 bases map to TRBD2. The TCR sequence derives from a human donor with active COVID-19. The donor label of this sample is uncertain. Material: peripheral blood. The CDR3 region has the DNA TGTGCCAGTCGCCTACTAGCGGGGGGTCAAGAGACCCAGTACTTC. It specifies CASRLLAGGQETQYF.